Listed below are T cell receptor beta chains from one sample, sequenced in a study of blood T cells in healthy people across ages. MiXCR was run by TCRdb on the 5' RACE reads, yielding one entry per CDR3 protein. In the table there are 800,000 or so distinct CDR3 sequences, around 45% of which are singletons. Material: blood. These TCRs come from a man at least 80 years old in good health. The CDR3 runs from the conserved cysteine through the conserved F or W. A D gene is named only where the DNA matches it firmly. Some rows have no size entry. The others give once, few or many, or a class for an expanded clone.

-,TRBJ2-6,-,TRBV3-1,CASSLGRGGANVLTF,TGTGCCAGCAGCCTTGGGCGCGGTGGGGCCAACGTCCTGACTTTC
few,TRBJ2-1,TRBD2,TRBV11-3,CASSPGIGLAAVNEQFF,TGTGCCAGCAGCCCAGGGATTGGACTAGCGGCCGTGAATGAGCAGTTCTTC
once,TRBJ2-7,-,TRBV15,CATSKTGAYNEQYF,TGTGCCACCAGCAAAACTGGGGCCTACAATGAGCAGTACTTC
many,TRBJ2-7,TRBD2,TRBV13,CASSLETSGAYEQYF,TGTGCCAGCAGCTTAGAAACTAGCGGAGCCTACGAGCAGTACTTC
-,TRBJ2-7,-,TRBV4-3,CASSRSEGDNSYEQYF,TGCGCCAGCAGCCGCAGTGAGGGGGACAACTCCTACGAGCAGTACTTC
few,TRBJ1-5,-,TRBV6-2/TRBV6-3,CASSYEGSTPQHF,TGTGCCAGCAGTTACGAAGGGTCTACGCCCCAGCATTTT
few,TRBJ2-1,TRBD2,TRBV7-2,CASSLVLSLAGVMFF,TGTGCCAGCAGCTTAGTATTGTCTCTAGCGGGAGTGATGTTCTTC
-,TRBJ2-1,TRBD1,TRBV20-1,CSVGDRGSHNEQFF,TGCAGTGTGGGAGACAGGGGTTCGCACAATGAGCAGTTCTTC
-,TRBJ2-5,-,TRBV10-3,CAIRADQETQYF,TGTGCCATCAGGGCCGATCAAGAGACCCAGTACTTC
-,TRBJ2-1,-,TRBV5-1,CASSPVPGRMSDEQFF,TGCGCCAGCAGCCCCGTCCCGGGACGTATGTCGGATGAGCAGTTCTTC
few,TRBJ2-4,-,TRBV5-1,CASSWGTKNIQYF,TGCGCCAGCAGCTGGGGGACCAAAAACATTCAGTACTTC
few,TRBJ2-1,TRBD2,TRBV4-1,CASSYQGLGNGEQFF,TGCGCCAGCAGCTACCAGGGACTAGGGAATGGTGAGCAGTTCTTC
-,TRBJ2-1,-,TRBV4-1,CASSQDSTGENEQFF,TGCGCCAGCAGCCAAGACTCCACCGGGGAAAATGAGCAGTTCTTC
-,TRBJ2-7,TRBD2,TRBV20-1,CSAHLGGRGYNEQYF,TGCAGTGCCCACCTCGGCGGGAGGGGATACAATGAGCAGTACTTC
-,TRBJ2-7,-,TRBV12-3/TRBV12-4,CAISFGDYEQYF,TGTGCCATCAGTTTCGGGGACTACGAGCAGTACTTC
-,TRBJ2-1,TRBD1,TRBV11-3,CASSLLRDRAQETQFF,TGTGCCAGCAGCTTATTGCGGGACAGGGCCCAAGAGACCCAGTTCTTC
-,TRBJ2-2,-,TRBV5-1,CASSTGLTGELFF,TGCGCCAGCAGCACGGGCCTCACCGGGGAGCTGTTTTTT
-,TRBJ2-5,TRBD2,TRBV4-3,CASSQVGAGGGEQYF,TGCGCCAGCAGCCAAGTAGGAGCGGGAGGTGGAGAGCAGTACTTC
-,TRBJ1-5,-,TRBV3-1,CASSQGPGNNQPQHF,TGTGCCAGCAGCCAAGGACCAGGGAACAATCAGCCCCAGCATTTT
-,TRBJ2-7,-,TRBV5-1,CASSLSDSTYEQYF,TGCGCCAGCAGCTTGTCGGACAGCACCTACGAGCAGTACTTC
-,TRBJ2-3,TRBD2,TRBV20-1,CSASPGLEGDTQYF,TGCAGTGCTAGCCCGGGACTAGAGGGGGATACGCAGTATTTT
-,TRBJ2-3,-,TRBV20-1,CSARRGGTDTQYF,TGCAGTGCTAGGCGAGGGGGCACAGATACGCAGTATTTT
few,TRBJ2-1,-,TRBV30,CAWSERETYNEQFF,TGTGCCTGGAGTGAACGGGAAACCTACAATGAGCAGTTCTTC
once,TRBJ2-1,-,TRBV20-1,CSVKVRQETQFF,TGCAGTGTTAAGGTTCGCCAAGAGACCCAGTTCTTC
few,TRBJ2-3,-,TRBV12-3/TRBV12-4,CASSEVTDTQYF,TGTGCCAGCAGTGAGGTGACAGATACGCAGTATTTT
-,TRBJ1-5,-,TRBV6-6,CASRDQGWGNQPQHF,TGTGCCAGCAGGGACCAGGGATGGGGCAATCAGCCCCAGCATTTT
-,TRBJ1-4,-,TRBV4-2,CASSQARGATNEKLFF,TGTGCCAGCAGCCAAGCGAGGGGTGCAACTAATGAAAAACTGTTTTTT
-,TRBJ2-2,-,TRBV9,CASSPRADNTGELFF,TGTGCCAGCAGCCCGCGAGCGGATAACACCGGGGAGCTGTTTTTT
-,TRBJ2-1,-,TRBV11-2,CASSRAFLGNEQFF,TGTGCCAGCAGTAGAGCCTTCCTAGGGAATGAGCAGTTCTTC
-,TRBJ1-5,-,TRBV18,CASSPRHRKQGNQPQHF,TGTGCCAGCTCACCACGACATCGCAAGCAGGGCAATCAGCCCCAGCATTTT
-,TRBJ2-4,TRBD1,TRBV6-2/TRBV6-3,CASKDGTGPQYF,TGTGCAAGCAAGGACGGGACAGGACCTCAGTACTTC
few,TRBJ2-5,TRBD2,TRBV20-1,CSARVGEGLETQYF,TGCAGTGCTAGAGTGGGGGAGGGGTTGGAGACCCAGTACTTC
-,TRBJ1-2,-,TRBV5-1,CASSLGTATNYGYTF,TGCGCCAGCAGCTTGGGGACAGCAACTAACTATGGCTACACCTTC
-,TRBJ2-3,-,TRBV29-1,CSVAGLSTDTQYF,TGCAGCGTTGCGGGACTGAGCACAGATACGCAGTATTTT
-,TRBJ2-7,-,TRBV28,CASSSQTWAHEQYF,TGTGCCAGCAGTTCGCAGACCTGGGCCCACGAGCAGTACTTC
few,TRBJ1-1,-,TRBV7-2,CASSLEGEAFF,TGTGCCAGCAGCTTAGAAGGAGAAGCTTTCTTT
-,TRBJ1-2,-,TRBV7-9,CASSSRMGRANYGYTF,TGTGCCAGCAGCTCAAGAATGGGGAGAGCTAACTATGGCTACACCTTC
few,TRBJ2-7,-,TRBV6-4,CASSDSRGTHRGRSEQYF,TGTGCCAGCAGTGACTCGAGGGGGACTCACAGAGGGCGCTCCGAGCAGTACTTC
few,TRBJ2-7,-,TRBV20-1,CSAVSSSYEQYF,TGCAGTGCTGTGTCTAGCTCCTACGAGCAGTACTTC
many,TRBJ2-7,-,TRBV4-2,CASSQEVGILYEQYF,TGTGCCAGCAGCCAAGAAGTGGGCATACTATACGAGCAGTACTTC
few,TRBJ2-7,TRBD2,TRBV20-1,CSAFRLAGFEQYF,TGCAGTGCTTTTCGGCTAGCGGGATTTGAGCAGTACTTC
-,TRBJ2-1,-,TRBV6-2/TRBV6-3,CASALRSLQDEQFF,TGTGCCAGCGCCTTACGGAGTCTTCAGGATGAGCAGTTCTTC
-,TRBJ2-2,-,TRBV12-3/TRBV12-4,CASSLTPGRVIRRELFF,TGTGCCAGCAGCTTAACCCCGGGCAGGGTCATAAGGCGGGAGCTGTTTTTT
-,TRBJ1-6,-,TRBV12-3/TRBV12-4,CASSLAPGVKNSPLHF,TGTGCCAGCAGTTTGGCTCCGGGTGTAAAAAATTCACCCCTCCACTTT
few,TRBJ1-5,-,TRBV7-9,CASSRDNQPQHF,TGTGCCAGCAGCCGAGATAATCAGCCCCAGCATTTT
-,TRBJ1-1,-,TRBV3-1,CASSQGLGGPIEAFF,TGTGCCAGCAGCCAAGGCCTAGGTGGGCCGATCGAAGCTTTCTTT
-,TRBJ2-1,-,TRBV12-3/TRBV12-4,CASRPEVEQFF,TGTGCCAGCAGGCCAGAGGTTGAGCAGTTCTTC
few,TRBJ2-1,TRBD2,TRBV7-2,CASSLGLAGVTGNEQFF,TGTGCCAGCAGCTTAGGACTAGCGGGAGTTACGGGCAATGAGCAGTTCTTC
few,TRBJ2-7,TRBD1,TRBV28,CASSPNRDRVGEQYF,TGTGCCAGCAGCCCCAACCGGGACAGGGTTGGCGAGCAGTACTTC
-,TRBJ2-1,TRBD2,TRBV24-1,CATYGGTINNEQFF,TGTGCCACTTACGGTGGGACTATAAACAATGAGCAGTTCTTC
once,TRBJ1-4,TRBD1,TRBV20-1,CSARDGTAATNEKLFF,TGCAGTGCTAGAGATGGGACAGCGGCAACTAATGAAAAACTGTTTTTT
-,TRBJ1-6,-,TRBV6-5,CASRRGRVDNSPLHF,TGTGCCAGCAGGAGAGGCCGGGTCGATAATTCACCCCTCCACTTT
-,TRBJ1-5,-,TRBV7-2,CASSLGSFNQPQHF,TGTGCCAGCAGCTTAGGTAGCTTCAATCAGCCCCAGCATTTT
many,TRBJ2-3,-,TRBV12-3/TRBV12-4,CASSFRGGADVQYF,TGTGCCAGCAGTTTCAGAGGGGGAGCAGATGTGCAGTATTTT
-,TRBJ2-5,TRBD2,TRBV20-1,CSARDPGSGSTYNEQYF,TGCAGTGCTAGAGACCCGGGGAGCGGGAGTACCTACAATGAGCAGTACTTC
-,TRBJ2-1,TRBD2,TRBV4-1,CASSQEIAGLGNYEQFF,TGCGCCAGCAGCCAAGAAATAGCGGGCCTAGGTAACTATGAGCAGTTCTTC